Below, 24 T cell receptor beta chains from the same sample are listed, as sequenced in a study of cytomegalovirus exposure and HLA in healthy donors. A multiplex PCR was run with 60 Vbeta primers and 13 Jbeta primers. The method was immunoSEQ multiplex PCR; TCRdb's version includes in-frame clones alone and lacks a portion of them. The sample contains some 91,000 clones, about 89% of which appear only once. The material sequenced was PBMCs. These receptor sequences come from a man aged 25 to 40 in good health and CMV-seropositive.

The chain combines TRBV11-2 with TRBJ2-5; tentatively, D is TRBD2 (6 bases). CDR1 is SGHAT and CDR2 is FQNNGV in the germline V gene. The CDR3 is 14 residues long. With 5 bases removed from V and 1 base from J, the gap between germline ends came to 11 bases. The CDR3 DNA sequence: TGTGCCAGCAGCCGTCGCGGGACCCAAGAGACCCAGTACTTC. Its protein product is CASSRRGTQETQYF.

The chain couples TRBV6-5 to TRBJ1-2; D is undetermined. V dropped 6 bases and J dropped 8 bases, with 25 bases sitting between them. Germline V CDR1 and CDR2: MNHEY, SVGAGI. The CDR3 has 16 amino acids. CDR3 sequence: CASSYGLKPGGLGYTF. The CDR3 DNA is TGTGCCAGCAGCTACGGCCTGAAGCCCGGAGGGCTCGGCTACACCTTC.

DNA of the CDR3: TGCGCCAGCAGACTAGCGGGAGCTCCGGCCTACGAGCAGTACTTC. Amino acid sequence: CASRLAGAPAYEQYF. The rearrangement joins TRBV10-2 to TRBJ2-7; 11 nucleotides agree with TRBD2. Trimming cost V 6 bases and J 2 bases; bases outside gene matches: 6. CDR3 length: 15 residues. Germline CDR1 is WSHSY and CDR2 is SAAADI.

This clone was seen a handful of times. The V gene is TRBV14, the J gene TRBJ2-5; D is possibly TRBD2 (5 bases). The CDR3 has 17 amino acids. Germline values: CDR1 SGHDN, CDR2 FVKESK. V was shortened by 2 bases and J by 5 bases, with 21 bases between the two germline ends. This CDR3 reads CASSQKLGRGLGETQYF. The DNA of the CDR3 is TGTGCCAGCAGCCAAAAGTTAGGACGCGGACTCGGGGAGACCCAGTACTTC.

This chain's CDR3 is CASTQGQGADQPQHF. In nucleotides, the CDR3 is TGTGCCAGCACACAAGGACAGGGGGCAGACCAGCCCCAGCATTTT. The chain joins TRBV6-1 to TRBJ1-5, with 11 bases aligning to TRBD1. The CDR3 loop spans 15 amino acids. The germline CDR1 and CDR2 sequences are MNHNS and SASEGT. V lost 7 bases and J lost 7; bases outside the gene matches: 9.

The rearrangement joins TRBV5-1 to TRBJ2-1; possible D gene TRBD2, 7 bases. The length of the CDR3 is 15 residues. Germline CDR1 SGHRS, CDR2 YFSETQ. Trimming pared 4 bases from V and 4 bases from J, leaving 15 bases between. The DNA of the CDR3 is TGCGCCAGCAGCATGGGGGGGCGGGAGTACAATGAGCAGTTCTTC. It encodes CASSMGGREYNEQFF.

The V and J genes are TRBV18 and TRBJ2-2, with 11 bases aligning to TRBD2. The V gene end was trimmed by 2 bases and the J gene end by 7 bases; junction bases not matched to a gene: 9. The CDR3 extends over 17 amino acids. CDR1 is KGHSH, CDR2 LQKENI, per germline. The CDR3: CASSPGRLAGKVGELFF. The CDR3 nucleotides read TGTGCCAGCTCACCAGGGCGACTAGCGGGAAAGGTCGGGGAGCTGTTTTTT.

The chain uses TRBV5-1 and TRBJ1-2; D possibly corresponds to TRBD1 (5 bases). Trimming removed 2 bases at V and 4 bases at J, with 18 bases between. This CDR3 has 16 residues. Germline V gene sequence: CDR1 SGHRS, CDR2 YFSETQ. As DNA, the CDR3 is TGCGCCAGCAGCTTCGGCAGGACAACCCTATTCTATGGCTACACCTTC. It translates to CASSFGRTTLFYGYTF.

The V and J genes are TRBV6-1 and TRBJ1-2; 7 bases match TRBD1. CDR3 length: 11 residues. Germline loops: CDR1 MNHNS, CDR2 SASEGT. The CDR3 DNA reads as TGTGCTGCGGGACAGAACTATGGCTACACCTTC. As protein: CAAGQNYGYTF.

The table lists this clone with a count of one. This sequence joins TRBV18 and TRBJ1-1; D uncertain. Germline V CDR1 and CDR2: KGHSH, LQKENI. The CDR3 extends over 13 amino acids. Trimming shortened V by 3 bases and J by 5 bases, and 10 bases separated the two germline ends. The CDR3: CASSPLGQTEAFF. CDR3 nucleotides: TGTGCCAGCTCACCCCTAGGTCAAACTGAAGCTTTCTTT.

The chain has TRBV6-5 and TRBJ2-5; TRBD1 matches 7 bases. CDR3 length: 13 residues. Germline V gene lookup returns CDR1 MNHEY and CDR2 SVGAGI. Trimming removed 7 bases from V and 5 bases from J; junction bases left unmatched: 7. DNA for the CDR3: TGTGCCAGCATAGCGACAGGGCACGAGACCCAGTACTTC. It is translated as CASIATGHETQYF.

This chain joins TRBV7-2 and TRBJ2-3, with TRBD2 matching 13 bases. V trimming: 5 bases; J trimming: 4 bases; junction bases outside the gene matches: 9. CDR1 and CDR2 from the germline V gene are SGHTA and FQGNSA. This CDR3 contains 17 residues. The CDR3 reads CASSPRLAGGGSDTQYF. The CDR3 DNA is TGTGCCAGCAGCCCGCGACTAGCGGGAGGTGGGTCAGATACGCAGTATTTT.

This sequence joins TRBV6-1 and TRBJ1-2; possible D gene TRBD1, 5 bases. The CDR3 extends over 20 amino acids. In germline, CDR1 is MNHNS, CDR2 SASEGT. Trimming removed 2 bases from V and 2 bases from J, with 27 bases in between. In DNA, the CDR3 is TGTGCCAGCAGTGAATCCTTCAGGGCCGCCCAGGGAATTAGGAACTATGGCTACACCTTC. The encoded protein is CASSESFRAAQGIRNYGYTF.

V and J are TRBV28 and TRBJ2-1; TRBD1 agrees at 7 bases. Germline CDR1 is MDHEN and CDR2 is SYDVKM. The CDR3 has 15 residues. Trimming at V came to 5 bases and at J to 3 bases, leaving 7 bases not matched to a gene. The chain's CDR3 is CASSRAGDSYNEQFF. The CDR3 bases are TGTGCCAGCAGTAGGGCCGGGGACAGCTACAATGAGCAGTTCTTC.

The chain combines TRBV28 with TRBJ2-5, with D possibly being TRBD1 (6 bases). This CDR3 region has 17 residues. Trimming left V 5 bases short and J 0 bases short, with 19 bases between. Germline-derived CDR1 and CDR2 are MDHEN and SYDVKM. The CDR3 sequence: CASSPMNRDTYQETQYF. CDR3 DNA: TGTGCCAGCAGTCCCATGAACCGGGACACCTACCAAGAGACCCAGTACTTC.

The chain uses TRBV7-8 and TRBJ2-6; no firm D call. V was trimmed by 2 bases and J by 0 bases, leaving 17 bases between them. The CDR3 is 19 residues long. Germline assignment: CDR1 SGHVS and CDR2 FQNEAQ. In DNA form, the CDR3 reads TGTGCCAGCAGCTTATATAATGCAGGCACGGCCTCTGGGGCCAACGTCCTGACTTTC. Translated: CASSLYNAGTASGANVLTF.

V usage is TRBV6-4 and J usage is TRBJ2-1; 12 bases line up with TRBD2. The CDR3 sequence is 14 residues long. V trimming: 6 bases; J trimming: 9 bases; junction bases outside the gene matches: 6. Germline lookup yields CDR1 MRHNA and CDR2 SNTAGT. CDR3 bases: TGTGCCAGCAGAAGGACTAGCGGGGCGGTTGAGCAGTTCTTC. Its translation: CASRRTSGAVEQFF.

J is TRBJ2-7 and V is TRBV7-9, with 7 bases aligning to TRBD1. Per germline, CDR1 SEHNR and CDR2 FQNEAQ (reference sequence). This CDR3 comprises 13 residues. V dropped 6 bases and J dropped 4; count of bases not matched to a gene: 6. CDR3 amino acids: CASSPDRAYEQYF. The CDR3 DNA sequence: TGTGCCAGCAGTCCCGACAGGGCGTACGAGCAGTACTTC.

This clone was recorded only once. V and J are TRBV19 and TRBJ2-1, with TRBD1 matching 9 bases. The CDR3 covers 14 residues. V was pared by 5 bases and J by 7 bases, with 6 bases of the junction left unmatched. Germline V gene data show CDR1 as LNHDA and CDR2 as SQIVND (reference sequence). The CDR3 is CASSFGTGLNEQFF. The CDR3 region has the DNA TGTGCCAGTAGTTTCGGGACAGGGCTTAATGAGCAGTTCTTC.

The J gene is TRBJ2-7, the V gene TRBV6-6; 7 bases are shared with TRBD2. This CDR3 has 16 residues. With V trimmed by 1 base and J by 5 bases, 11 bases remained unmatched. CDR1 and CDR2 (germline): MNHNY, SVGAGI (reference sequence). The DNA for the CDR3 is TGTGCCAGCAGTTACTTTGGGGTTAGCGGGCCCCACGAGCAGTACTTC. Its translation: CASSYFGVSGPHEQYF.

V usage is TRBV27 and J usage is TRBJ1-4; no clear D gene. Looked up from germline, CDR1 is MNHEY and CDR2 is SMNVEV (reference sequence). V shed 0 bases and J shed 8 bases, with 13 bases lying between them. This CDR3 has 15 residues. The CDR3 nucleotides are TGTGCCAGCAGTTTATCCGGTCAGAGGAACGAAAAACTGTTTTTT. It yields the protein CASSLSGQRNEKLFF.

The chain carries TRBV7-9 and TRBJ2-2; a weak D match, TRBD1 (6 bases). V was shortened by 2 bases and J by 3 bases, with 10 bases between the two germline ends. The germline CDR1 and CDR2 sequences are SEHNR and FQNEAQ (reference sequence). The CDR3 is 15 amino acids. CDR3 nucleotides: TGTGCCAGCAGCTTACGACAGGACCACACCGGGGAGCTGTTTTTT. Protein sequence: CASSLRQDHTGELFF.

The V call is TRBV2, the J call TRBJ2-5; weak D call: TRBD1 (6 bases). The CDR3 spans 13 residues. The V end was cut by 5 bases, the J end by 5 bases, with 12 bases between. Germline V gene sequence: CDR1 SNHLY, CDR2 FYNNEI. The CDR3 region has the DNA TGTGCCAGCAGTCCTAACAGGGATGAGACCCAGTACTTC. It encodes CASSPNRDETQYF.

This CDR3 is CASSLGGVSYEQYF. CDR3 DNA sequence: TGCGCCAGCAGCTTGGGGGGGGTGTCCTACGAGCAGTACTTC. This rearrangement joins TRBV5-1 to TRBJ2-7, with a possible D match to TRBD2 (6 bases). V was trimmed by 0 bases and J by 1 base, leaving 8 bases between them. Looked up from germline, CDR1 is SGHRS and CDR2 is YFSETQ. This CDR3 region has 14 residues.